Listed below are T cell receptor beta chains from one sample, sequenced in a study of T cell changes during pregnancy in multiple sclerosis. Profiled with immunoSEQ multiplex PCR; TCRdb holds only in-frame clones, not every one. The table lists 30,000 to 45,000 clones, approximately 92% of them singletons. Sequenced input: PBMCs (not recorded whether the cells were cultured). These TCRs come from a female donor with multiple sclerosis, enrolled in a pregnancy study. The CDR3 runs from the conserved cysteine through the conserved F or W. The D gene is left open where the match is weak. Not all rows give a size; the values are once, few, many and, for expanded clones, a class.

d_call: -; clone_size: -; cdr3_length: 13; j_call: TRBJ2-7; v_call: TRBV11-3; cdr3_aa: CASSLDILNEQYF; cdr3_nt: TGTGCCAGCAGCTTAGATATTCTTAACGAGCAGTACTTC
d_call: TRBD1; clone_size: -; cdr3_length: 11; j_call: TRBJ2-5; v_call: TRBV30; cdr3_aa: CAWSRADRGNF; cdr3_nt: TGTGCCTGGAGTAGGGCAGACAGGGGGAACTTC
d_call: -; clone_size: -; cdr3_length: 15; j_call: TRBJ2-3; v_call: TRBV9; cdr3_aa: CASSVTGSSTDTQYF; cdr3_nt: TGTGCCAGCAGCGTAACTGGTTCTAGCACAGATACGCAGTATTTT
d_call: TRBD2; clone_size: -; cdr3_length: 16; j_call: TRBJ2-7; v_call: TRBV11-2; cdr3_aa: CASSLEGASGSYEQYF; cdr3_nt: TGTGCCAGCAGCTTAGAGGGGGCAAGCGGGAGCTACGAGCAGTACTTC
d_call: -; clone_size: -; cdr3_length: 15; j_call: TRBJ2-7; v_call: TRBV6-5; cdr3_aa: CASSSSGAFFYEQYF; cdr3_nt: TGTGCCAGCAGTAGCAGCGGTGCCTTCTTCTACGAGCAGTACTTC
d_call: TRBD2; clone_size: -; cdr3_length: 15; j_call: TRBJ2-5; v_call: TRBV19; cdr3_aa: CASGSAGGSGETQYF; cdr3_nt: TGTGCCAGTGGAAGCGCGGGAGGCTCCGGAGAGACCCAGTACTTC
d_call: TRBD2; clone_size: -; cdr3_length: 16; j_call: TRBJ2-2; v_call: TRBV28; cdr3_aa: CASSFRLAGGTGELFF; cdr3_nt: TGTGCCAGCAGTTTTAGGCTAGCGGGAGGGACCGGGGAGCTGTTTTTT
d_call: -; clone_size: -; cdr3_length: 13; j_call: TRBJ2-7; v_call: TRBV18; cdr3_aa: CASSLTISYEQYF; cdr3_nt: TGTGCCAGCTCACTAACAATCAGCTACGAGCAGTACTTC
d_call: TRBD2; clone_size: -; cdr3_length: 15; j_call: TRBJ2-1; v_call: TRBV18; cdr3_aa: CASSPPGTSPGEQFF; cdr3_nt: TGTGCCAGCTCACCACCCGGGACTAGCCCCGGTGAGCAGTTCTTC
d_call: TRBD2; clone_size: -; cdr3_length: 14; j_call: TRBJ2-7; v_call: TRBV7-2; cdr3_aa: CASSPRLAANGEYF; cdr3_nt: TGTGCCAGCAGCCCCCGACTAGCGGCTAACGGGGAGTACTTC
d_call: TRBD1; clone_size: -; cdr3_length: 12; j_call: TRBJ1-2; v_call: TRBV29-1; cdr3_aa: CSARDRDGGYTF; cdr3_nt: TGCAGCGCTCGGGACAGGGACGGGGGCTACACCTTC
d_call: TRBD2; clone_size: -; cdr3_length: 18; j_call: TRBJ2-1; v_call: TRBV10-3; cdr3_aa: CAISRDSGRAVSYNEQFF; cdr3_nt: TGTGCCATCAGCAGGGATAGCGGGAGGGCCGTATCCTACAATGAGCAGTTCTTC
d_call: -; clone_size: -; cdr3_length: 14; j_call: TRBJ1-1; v_call: TRBV10-1; cdr3_aa: CASRGRLGDTEAFF; cdr3_nt: TGCGCCAGCAGGGGTAGACTGGGGGACACTGAAGCTTTCTTT
d_call: TRBD1; clone_size: -; cdr3_length: 15; j_call: TRBJ2-2; v_call: TRBV10-3; cdr3_aa: CAIRKGQGVSGELFF; cdr3_nt: TGTGCCATCAGGAAGGGACAGGGGGTTTCCGGGGAGCTGTTTTTT
d_call: -; clone_size: -; cdr3_length: 14; j_call: TRBJ1-3; v_call: TRBV19; cdr3_aa: CASSLLFSGNTIYF; cdr3_nt: TGTGCCAGTAGTCTCCTCTTCTCTGGAAACACCATATATTTT
d_call: TRBD1; clone_size: -; cdr3_length: 16; j_call: TRBJ2-7; v_call: TRBV6-6; cdr3_aa: CASTEPQGDFSYEQYF; cdr3_nt: TGTGCCAGCACTGAGCCACAGGGGGATTTCTCCTACGAGCAGTACTTC
d_call: TRBD2; clone_size: -; cdr3_length: 16; j_call: TRBJ2-1; v_call: TRBV5-1; cdr3_aa: CASSVIAGSSYNEQFF; cdr3_nt: TGCGCCAGCAGCGTTATAGCGGGATCCTCCTACAATGAGCAGTTCTTC
d_call: -; clone_size: -; cdr3_length: 18; j_call: TRBJ2-1; v_call: TRBV27; cdr3_aa: CASSLLPRAQGFYNEQFF; cdr3_nt: TGTGCCAGCAGTTTATTGCCCCGTGCACAGGGCTTTTACAATGAGCAGTTCTTC
d_call: TRBD1; clone_size: -; cdr3_length: 16; j_call: TRBJ2-7; v_call: TRBV18; cdr3_aa: CASSRGTATGSYEQYF; cdr3_nt: TGTGCCAGCTCTCGAGGGACAGCGACGGGCTCCTACGAGCAGTACTTC
d_call: -; clone_size: -; cdr3_length: 14; j_call: TRBJ1-2; v_call: TRBV7-9; cdr3_aa: CASSLGGADYGYTF; cdr3_nt: TGTGCCAGCAGCTTGGGGGGCGCCGACTATGGCTACACCTTC
d_call: TRBD1; clone_size: -; cdr3_length: 19; j_call: TRBJ1-2; v_call: TRBV9; cdr3_aa: CASSAELTGGSNSDYGYTF; cdr3_nt: TGTGCCAGCAGCGCGGAATTGACAGGGGGGTCAAACAGCGACTATGGCTACACCTTC
d_call: TRBD1; clone_size: -; cdr3_length: 15; j_call: TRBJ2-7; v_call: TRBV11-2; cdr3_aa: CASSPPDRVIYEQYF; cdr3_nt: TGTGCCAGCAGCCCCCCGGACAGGGTTATCTACGAGCAGTACTTC
d_call: -; clone_size: -; cdr3_length: 20; j_call: TRBJ2-6; v_call: TRBV23-1; cdr3_aa: CASSQSSGQVNNSGANVLTF; cdr3_nt: TGCGCCAGCAGTCAATCCTCAGGGCAGGTCAATAACTCTGGGGCCAACGTCCTGACTTTC
d_call: TRBD2; clone_size: -; cdr3_length: 16; j_call: TRBJ2-3; v_call: TRBV19; cdr3_aa: CASSPTSGLFTDTQYF; cdr3_nt: TGTGCCAGTAGCCCGACTAGCGGGCTATTCACAGATACGCAGTATTTT
d_call: -; clone_size: -; cdr3_length: 14; j_call: TRBJ2-7; v_call: TRBV9; cdr3_aa: CASSVSGASYEQYF; cdr3_nt: TGTGCCAGCAGCGTATCGGGGGCCTCCTACGAGCAGTACTTC
d_call: -; clone_size: -; cdr3_length: 13; j_call: TRBJ1-2; v_call: TRBV2; cdr3_aa: CASSVQGDGGYTF; cdr3_nt: TGTGCCAGCAGTGTACAGGGCGACGGGGGCTACACCTTC
d_call: -; clone_size: -; cdr3_length: 15; j_call: TRBJ1-4; v_call: TRBV2; cdr3_aa: CASQVEGLANEKLFF; cdr3_nt: TGTGCCAGCCAAGTGGAGGGGCTGGCTAATGAAAAACTGTTTTTT
d_call: TRBD1; clone_size: once; cdr3_length: 14; j_call: TRBJ2-7; v_call: TRBV6-1; cdr3_aa: CASRREQGVYEQYF; cdr3_nt: TGTGCCAGCAGGAGGGAACAGGGGGTCTACGAGCAGTACTTC
d_call: -; clone_size: -; cdr3_length: 16; j_call: TRBJ2-1; v_call: TRBV7-9; cdr3_aa: CATVERDVASNNEQFF; cdr3_nt: TGTGCCACCGTCGAAAGAGACGTGGCATCCAACAATGAGCAGTTCTTC
d_call: TRBD1; clone_size: -; cdr3_length: 12; j_call: TRBJ1-1; v_call: TRBV5-1; cdr3_aa: CASSLTGSEAFF; cdr3_nt: TGCGCCAGCAGCCTGACAGGGTCTGAAGCTTTCTTT
d_call: -; clone_size: -; cdr3_length: 15; j_call: TRBJ2-5; v_call: TRBV6-6; cdr3_aa: CASSYSALNQETQYF; cdr3_nt: TGTGCCAGCAGTTACTCGGCCCTGAACCAAGAGACCCAGTACTTC
d_call: -; clone_size: -; cdr3_length: 13; j_call: TRBJ1-2; v_call: TRBV9; cdr3_aa: CASSVVKGGGYTF; cdr3_nt: TGTGCCAGCAGCGTAGTGAAGGGTGGGGGCTACACCTTC
d_call: -; clone_size: -; cdr3_length: 13; j_call: TRBJ1-4; v_call: TRBV19; cdr3_aa: CASSQGRNEKLFF; cdr3_nt: TGTGCCAGTAGCCAGGGGCGCAATGAAAAACTGTTTTTT
d_call: -; clone_size: -; cdr3_length: 15; j_call: TRBJ1-2; v_call: TRBV7-2; cdr3_aa: CASSLALRESYGYTF; cdr3_nt: TGTGCCAGCAGCTTAGCGCTACGGGAATCCTATGGCTACACCTTC
d_call: -; clone_size: -; cdr3_length: 14; j_call: TRBJ2-1; v_call: TRBV7-9; cdr3_aa: CASSLVASLNEQFF; cdr3_nt: TGTGCCAGCAGCTTAGTCGCTAGCCTGAATGAGCAGTTCTTC
d_call: TRBD1; clone_size: -; cdr3_length: 15; j_call: TRBJ2-7; v_call: TRBV5-4; cdr3_aa: CASSSTGQGPHEQYF; cdr3_nt: TGTGCCAGCAGCTCGACCGGACAGGGACCCCACGAGCAGTACTTC
d_call: -; clone_size: -; cdr3_length: 20; j_call: TRBJ2-3; v_call: TRBV19; cdr3_aa: CASSPRGQKYSPLSTDTQYF; cdr3_nt: TGTGCCAGTAGTCCCCGCGGACAGAAGTACTCTCCCTTGAGCACAGATACGCAGTATTTT
d_call: TRBD1; clone_size: medium-sized; cdr3_length: 16; j_call: TRBJ1-3; v_call: TRBV5-4; cdr3_aa: CASSWANTGAGNTIYF; cdr3_nt: TGTGCCAGCAGCTGGGCGAATACAGGGGCTGGAAACACCATATATTTT
d_call: -; clone_size: -; cdr3_length: 17; j_call: TRBJ2-2; v_call: TRBV7-5; cdr3_aa: CARSLEEGARRTGELFF; cdr3_nt: TGTGCCAGAAGCTTAGAAGAGGGAGCGAGGAGAACCGGGGAGCTGTTTTTT
d_call: -; clone_size: -; cdr3_length: 15; j_call: TRBJ2-3; v_call: TRBV2; cdr3_aa: CASSRSGRAQDTQYF; cdr3_nt: TGTGCCAGCAGCCGGAGCGGGCGGGCCCAAGATACGCAGTATTTT
d_call: -; clone_size: -; cdr3_length: 13; j_call: TRBJ2-7; v_call: TRBV30; cdr3_aa: CAWSGQGTYEQYF; cdr3_nt: TGTGCCTGGAGTGGGCAGGGGACCTACGAGCAGTACTTC
d_call: TRBD1; clone_size: -; cdr3_length: 13; j_call: TRBJ2-4; v_call: TRBV7-2; cdr3_aa: CASSLVGTAIQYF; cdr3_nt: TGTGCCAGCAGCTTAGTCGGGACAGCCATTCAGTACTTC
d_call: -; clone_size: -; cdr3_length: 16; j_call: TRBJ1-3; v_call: TRBV21-1; cdr3_aa: CASRGFRRFCGNTIYF; cdr3_nt: TGTGCCAGCAGAGGTTTTCGGCGATTTTGTGGAAACACCATATATTTT
d_call: TRBD1; clone_size: -; cdr3_length: 17; j_call: TRBJ2-7; v_call: TRBV5-1; cdr3_aa: CASSVDRALGLSYEQYF; cdr3_nt: TGCGCCAGCAGCGTGGACAGGGCGTTGGGTCTTTCCTACGAGCAGTACTTC
d_call: -; clone_size: -; cdr3_length: 15; j_call: TRBJ2-5; v_call: TRBV5-1; cdr3_aa: CASSLGTLFWETQYF; cdr3_nt: TGCGCCAGCAGCTTGGGGACCCTATTCTGGGAGACCCAGTACTTC
d_call: -; clone_size: -; cdr3_length: 15; j_call: TRBJ2-5; v_call: TRBV5-1; cdr3_aa: CASNKGRVRRETQYF; cdr3_nt: TGCGCCAGCAATAAAGGCAGGGTGCGTAGGGAGACCCAGTACTTC
d_call: TRBD1; clone_size: -; cdr3_length: 13; j_call: TRBJ1-2; v_call: TRBV6-5; cdr3_aa: CASSLRGPGGYTF; cdr3_nt: TGTGCCAGCAGTCTCAGGGGGCCGGGTGGCTACACCTTC
d_call: TRBD2; clone_size: -; cdr3_length: 16; j_call: TRBJ2-2; v_call: TRBV7-3; cdr3_aa: CASSLRGGSLTGELFF; cdr3_nt: TGTGCCAGCAGCTTAAGGGGCGGGAGCTTAACCGGGGAGCTGTTTTTT
d_call: TRBD2; clone_size: -; cdr3_length: 16; j_call: TRBJ2-7; v_call: TRBV2; cdr3_aa: CASSSSGRLSSYEQYF; cdr3_nt: TGTGCCAGCAGCTCTAGCGGGAGGTTAAGCTCCTACGAGCAGTACTTC
d_call: TRBD1; clone_size: -; cdr3_length: 17; j_call: TRBJ2-2; v_call: TRBV5-1; cdr3_aa: CASSLAFGQGNTGELFF; cdr3_nt: TGCGCCAGCAGCTTGGCATTCGGACAGGGGAACACCGGGGAGCTGTTTTTT
d_call: -; clone_size: few; cdr3_length: 17; j_call: TRBJ1-2; v_call: TRBV5-4; cdr3_aa: CASSPGTTRVANYGYTF; cdr3_nt: TGTGCCAGCAGCCCCGGGACAACGAGGGTAGCTAACTATGGCTACACCTTC
d_call: TRBD2; clone_size: -; cdr3_length: 14; j_call: TRBJ2-1; v_call: TRBV30; cdr3_aa: CASTSGRWYNEQFF; cdr3_nt: TGTGCCTCCACGAGCGGGAGGTGGTACAATGAGCAGTTCTTC
d_call: TRBD2; clone_size: -; cdr3_length: 15; j_call: TRBJ2-1; v_call: TRBV7-9; cdr3_aa: CASSFPSGRGNEQFF; cdr3_nt: TGTGCCAGCAGCTTTCCTAGCGGGAGGGGGAATGAGCAGTTCTTC
d_call: TRBD1; clone_size: -; cdr3_length: 14; j_call: TRBJ1-1; v_call: TRBV6-6; cdr3_aa: CASTTGQGKTEAFF; cdr3_nt: TGTGCCAGCACCACCGGACAGGGAAAGACTGAAGCTTTCTTT
d_call: -; clone_size: -; cdr3_length: 15; j_call: TRBJ1-5; v_call: TRBV5-6; cdr3_aa: CASSLWVASGQPQHF; cdr3_nt: TGTGCCAGCAGCTTGTGGGTGGCGTCGGGGCAGCCCCAGCATTTT
d_call: -; clone_size: -; cdr3_length: 16; j_call: TRBJ1-1; v_call: TRBV27; cdr3_aa: CASSPHSGGLGTEAFF; cdr3_nt: TGTGCCAGCAGTCCCCACAGCGGGGGTTTGGGCACTGAAGCTTTCTTT
d_call: -; clone_size: medium-sized; cdr3_length: 15; j_call: TRBJ1-1; v_call: TRBV5-1; cdr3_aa: CASSLDVFMNTEAFF; cdr3_nt: TGCGCCAGCAGCTTGGATGTATTCATGAACACTGAAGCTTTCTTT
d_call: TRBD1; clone_size: -; cdr3_length: 15; j_call: TRBJ1-5; v_call: TRBV4-1; cdr3_aa: CASSQGDRSNQPQHF; cdr3_nt: TGCGCCAGCAGCCAAGGGGACAGGAGCAATCAGCCCCAGCATTTT
d_call: -; clone_size: -; cdr3_length: 15; j_call: TRBJ2-5; v_call: TRBV5-5; cdr3_aa: CASSLAPSLQETQYF; cdr3_nt: TGTGCCAGCAGCTTGGCTCCTAGCCTCCAAGAGACCCAGTACTTC